Included here is one T cell receptor (beta chain) sequence, with context. Its specificity is unknown. The sample comes from a study of graft-versus-host responses after intestinal transplantation. The V and J ends lost 4 bases and 7 bases respectively, with 15 bases between them. Germline V CDR1 and CDR2: SGHKS, YYEKEE (reference sequence). This CDR3 comprises 14 residues. Measured with immunoSEQ multiplex PCR; TCRdb has only the in-frame clones, and not every one. The data hold roughly 89,000 clones, with roughly 91% observed a single time. This sequence was found in a human donor who received an intestinal transplant. The source was unstimulated CD4+ T cells sorted from spleen or lymph node cells, collected before intestinal transplant. This chain links TRBV5-5 with TRBJ1-5; D is possibly TRBD1 (5 bases). The CDR3 DNA is TGTGCCAGCAGCGCGAACCCCCCAGGGCAGCCCCAGCATTTT. Translation gives CASSANPPGQPQHF. Together with reference TRBV5-5 and TRBJ1-5, the CDR3 gives the full variable domain: DAGVTQSPTHLIKTRGQQVTLRCSPISGHKSVSWYQQVLGQGPQFIFQYYEKEERGRGNFPDRFSARQFPNYSSELNVNALLLGDSALYLCASSANPPGQPQHFGDGTRLSIL.